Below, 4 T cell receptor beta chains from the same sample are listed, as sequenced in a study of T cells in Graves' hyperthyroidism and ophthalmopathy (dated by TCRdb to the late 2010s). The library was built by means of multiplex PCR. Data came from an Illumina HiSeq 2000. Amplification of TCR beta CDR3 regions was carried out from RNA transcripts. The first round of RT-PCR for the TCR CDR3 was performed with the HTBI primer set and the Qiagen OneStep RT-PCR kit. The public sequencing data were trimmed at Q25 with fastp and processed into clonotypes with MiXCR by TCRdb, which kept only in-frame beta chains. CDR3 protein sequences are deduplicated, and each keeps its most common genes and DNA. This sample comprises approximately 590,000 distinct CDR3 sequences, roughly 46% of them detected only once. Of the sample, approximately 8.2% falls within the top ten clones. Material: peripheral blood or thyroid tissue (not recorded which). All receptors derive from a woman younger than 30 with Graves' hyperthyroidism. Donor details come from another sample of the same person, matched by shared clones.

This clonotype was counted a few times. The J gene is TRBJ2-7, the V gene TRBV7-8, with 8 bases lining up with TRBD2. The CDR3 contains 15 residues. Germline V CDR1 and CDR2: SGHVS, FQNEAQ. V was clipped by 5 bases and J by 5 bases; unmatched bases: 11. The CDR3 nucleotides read TGTGCCAGCAGCCCCCAAAGCGGGAGTTTCAACGAGCAGTACTTC. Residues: CASSPQSGSFNEQYF.

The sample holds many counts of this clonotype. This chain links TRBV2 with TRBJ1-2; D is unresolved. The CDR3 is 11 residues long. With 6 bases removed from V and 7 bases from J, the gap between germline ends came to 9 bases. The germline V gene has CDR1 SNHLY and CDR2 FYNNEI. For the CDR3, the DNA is TGTGCCAGCAGACCGGACGGTGGCTACACCTTC. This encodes CASRPDGGYTF.

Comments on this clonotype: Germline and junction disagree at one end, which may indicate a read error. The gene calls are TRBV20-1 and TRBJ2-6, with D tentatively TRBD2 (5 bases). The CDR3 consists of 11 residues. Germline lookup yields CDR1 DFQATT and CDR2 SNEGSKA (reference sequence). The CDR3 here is CSAAGVNVLTF. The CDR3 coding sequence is TGCAGTGCTGCCGGGGTCAACGTCCTGACTTTC.

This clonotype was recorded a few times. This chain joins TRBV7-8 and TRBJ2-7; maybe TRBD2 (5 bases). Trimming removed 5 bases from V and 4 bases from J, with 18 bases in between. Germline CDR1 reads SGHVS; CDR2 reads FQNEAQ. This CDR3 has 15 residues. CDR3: CASSPRLTRRYEQYF. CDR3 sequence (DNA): TGTGCCAGCAGCCCCCGTTTAACTAGGAGGTACGAGCAGTACTTC.